This TCR beta chain was observed in a study of cytomegalovirus exposure and HLA in healthy donors (dated by TCRdb to about 2017). About the full investigation: An earlier analysis of roughly 500 of the donors reported 250 to 350 Gb of sequence data and 100 million to 130 million unique TCR beta sequences from 190 million or so T cells. An early release that covered fewer than 750 HLA-typed donors contained about 300 gigabases of sequencing data and 70 million to 100 million unique TCR sequences. Of the 300 to 450 genotyped donors, over 70% fell in the genetic ancestry cluster associated with self-reported Caucasian donors. The study aimed to test whether cataloging public T cell receptors could reveal signatures of past pathogen exposure. The study profiled the T cell repertoires of some 610 subjects by immunosequencing and related them to cytomegalovirus serostatus. A separate validation cohort of about 110 different subjects was used in addition to the 666-subject first cohort. To predict cytomegalovirus infection status, the study brought together high-throughput TCR immunosequencing, statistical association of individual TCRs with disease status, and machine learning. In a later analysis, previously published TCR beta repertoires from about 670 donors were re-analyzed and high-resolution HLA genotyping was added so that TCR occurrence patterns could be studied. In the later analysis, no new phenotypic data were used to find candidate immune exposures; instead, reliance was placed on TCR beta sequences and their occurrence across donors. An earlier analysis of 500 to 650 of the donors applied high-throughput TCR beta sequencing to assess whether each TCR beta V gene segment acted as functional or pseudogenic. Donor age, sex, ethnicity and CMV serostatus were compiled alongside the repertoire data. A later genetic analysis took genome-wide SNP genotypes for about three fifths of the 666 donors and used that subset as a discovery cohort. Every repertoire in the discovery cohort had been generated on one and the same sequencing platform. Class I and class II HLA loci were covered by the typing at four-digit resolution. Typing coverage varied by locus: roughly 629-640 donors for A, B, C, DRB1 and DQB1; around 560 for DQA1; 606 for DPA1; more than 450 for DPB1. Because of strong linkage in the cohort, 5 or 6 DR-DQ haplotypes were treated as single units for association and clustering. On average, roughly 250,000 unique TCR beta nucleotide sequences were sequenced per donor among a few hundred genotyped donors of the cohort, with roughly 18% of those sequences being non-productive. Overall results and qualifications from the work: When HLA alleles, especially DR and DQ, strongly co-occurred, TCR associations were difficult to assign to individual alleles. An association between a missense DCLRE1C variant and V-gene and J-gene trimming of TCR beta chains was found in a later genetic analysis and replicated in an independent cohort. The sequencing pipeline was judged likely to have produced a cluster of highly shared sequence variants as a technical artifact. The study listed 150 to 200 TCR beta chains as associated with cytomegalovirus. In a later analysis, the rate of TCR association differed among HLA loci, with DRB1 alleles having the most associated TCRs and HLA-C alleles having the fewest. Linkage disequilibrium might explain the correlated functional status among segregating V segments, but an unknown experimental factor could not be ruled out. CMV serostatus was the only immune exposure information available for the cohort. Specific HLA alleles were associated with some 15,000 TCR beta sequences at a false discovery rate of 0.05 in a later analysis. The presence/absence analyses assumed that sequencing depth was roughly uniform across donors, and that assumption may not be true. A later analysis found that HLA-associated TCR beta chains were more clonally expanded and had lower generation probabilities than equally common non-associated chains. A further reported finding was that TCR beta sequences accurately predicted the HLA-A and HLA-B alleles for most subjects in the first cohort. Most TCR sequences were observed very rarely across donors, whereas some public TCRs were present in many individuals. In a later analysis, several top co-occurrence clusters were reported to appear linked to parvovirus B19, influenza, CMV and Epstein-Barr virus. Only TCR beta chains were sequenced in this cohort, and the absence of alpha or paired-chain data limited detectable features. A later analysis found that most CMV-associated TCR beta chains appeared HLA-restricted, with HLA associations seemingly driven largely by CMV exposure. The 87-base-pair reads could not distinguish some IMGT-functional V segments, including TRBV6-2 and TRBV6-3, so those segments were excluded. Because HLA typing was missing for some donors at each locus, association tests included only the typed subset. The authors suggested that the approach could potentially be generalized to other disease states and immunological phenotypes. The classifier was reported to diagnose cytomegalovirus status with high specificity and sensitivity in both the original and validation cohorts. Three of the identified cytomegalovirus-associated TCR beta chains were confirmed in vitro to be specific for cytomegalovirus antigens. In an earlier analysis of around 600 of the donors, most TCR beta V segments appeared in productive rearrangements about 87% or about 30% of the time, broadly matching IMGT annotations. Because counts were too low, roughly 18 rarely observed V segments, including chromosome 9 orphons, were left out of the earlier analysis of roughly 600 of the donors. In a later genetic analysis, fewer N-insertions in productive TCRs were reported among donors in an Asian-associated ancestry cluster than the roughly 640-donor mean.

The cohort consisted of 650 to 850 healthy bone marrow donors. Cohort members were all nominally healthy when sampled, although unrecorded immune exposures were likely present. The donor tested CMV seronegative and was one of the 352 seronegative cohort members. Every donor gave a peripheral blood sample, and the peripheral blood mononuclear cells from that sample were used for TCR beta sequencing. Genomic DNA was extracted from the blood cell samples with the Qiagen DNeasy Blood Extraction Kit. Deletion took 2 bases off V and 8 bases off J, with a span of 13 bases between the germline ends. CDR1 and CDR2 (MNHEY, SVGAGI) derive from the germline V gene. Including cysteine and phenylalanine, the CDR3 has 14 amino acids. The only DNA kept is the CDR3, 42 bases in frame from the first base. To note about this clone: Its target antigen remains unknown. One base away there is no much larger clone; base qualities are not given.

Libraries came from the immunoSEQ multiplex PCR assay. For the multiplex PCR, a mixture combining 60 forward primers for TCR Vbeta segments and 13 reverse primers for TCR Jbeta segments was used. The CDR3 region of rearranged TCR beta genes was amplified from genomic DNA by a multiplex PCR assay. The Illumina HiSeq System was used to sequence the amplified TCR beta libraries as 87-base-pair reads. The paper's processing steps were these. In a later analysis, tens of millions of unique TCR beta chains were counted across the 666 repertoires, and roughly 11 million of these chains were shared by at least two donors. To remove PCR and sequencing errors, raw reads were error-corrected and collapsed into unique sequences using a nearest-neighbor algorithm that merged closely related sequences. To assign V, D and J gene segments, CDR3 sequences were aligned to IMGT reference sequences. For a sequence to be retained, a match of at least six nucleotides to both a V gene segment and a J gene segment was required. A rearrangement counted as productive if the CDR3 had no stop codons and remained in frame with V and J, and every other rearrangement counted as non-productive. Following IMGT convention, CDR3 was defined as the stretch from the second conserved V-encoded cysteine to the conserved J-encoded phenylalanine. Sequences without an unambiguous match to a single V gene segment were excluded from the earlier analysis of several hundred of the donors. An earlier analysis of 587 of the donors called V segments functional above 56.7% productive rearrangements and segregating when the between-donor standard deviation exceeded 5%. A statistical classification framework was built to diagnose cytomegalovirus status from the catalog of TCR beta chain sequences. A later analysis assigned V and J genes by comparing TCR nucleotide sequences with IMGT/GENE-DB human TR gene sequences. The TCRdist pipeline was used in a later analysis to assign CDR3 sequences and most-parsimonious VDJ recombination scenarios. In a later analysis, each TCR beta chain was defined by its CDR3 amino acid sequence together with its V-gene family, and reads lacking a unique V-gene family were excluded. A later analysis removed 500 to 600 highly shared, low-generation-probability nucleotide sequences to deal with suspected cross-contamination and a sequencing artifact. In a later analysis, a clonal expansion index was calculated for each public chain from normalized within-repertoire ranks of inferred template counts. In a later analysis, generation probabilities were computed using a VDJ recombination model fitted to out-of-frame rearrangements, and the results were checked against IGoR. Hypergeometric tests were used in a later analysis to score TCR-TCR, TCR-HLA and TCR-CMV co-occurrence, with a repertoire-size bias correction applied to the TCR pairs. A later analysis estimated false discovery rates by permuting HLA or CMV assignments 20 times. In a later analysis, co-occurring TCRs were grouped with DBSCAN, and TCRdist sequence similarity was added when clustering was performed within HLA-allele-positive subsets. Repertoires with fewer than 30,000 or more than 120,000 public chains were left out of co-occurrence clustering, as were about five repertoires with anomalous nucleotide sharing. TCRdb provides this immuneACCESS table in a form limited to in-frame rearrangements. Some clones are lacking; in checked studies, under half of them reflect an unresolved V gene, and why the rest are absent is not known. V and J calls and clone size are as listed in that table; D and trimming were resolved from the DNA. The sample yields about 130,000 clones; roughly 84% were counted once. Approximately 2.6% of the sample is in the top ten clones.

The receptor's source is a man in his forties or fifties in good health and CMV-seronegative. The chain was built from TRBV6-5 and TRBJ2-1; TRBD1 might be the D gene, on 5 matching bases. What was sequenced was PBMCs. CDR3 region: CASSYRRGFDEQFF. The nucleotides read TGTGCCAGCAGTTACCGAAGGGGTTTCGATGAGCAGTTCTTC.